This TCR beta chain was identified in a study of blood T cell repertoires in COVID-19. Original methodology: Quantification of nucleated cells was approximated via reference gene primer amplification. Using immunoSEQ multiplex PCR, the repertoire was profiled, and TCRdb retains in-frame clones only, with some absent. V, J and clone size reflect that table, while D and trimming were determined from the DNA. The sample carries 250,000 to 350,000 clones, roughly nine tenths recorded once. The receptor's source is a woman in her fifties or sixties who had recovered from COVID-19. The specimen was peripheral blood.

Here the CDR3 reads CASSIRALNTEAFF. DNA for the CDR3: TGTGCCAGTAGTATACGAGCCCTCAACACTGAAGCTTTCTTT. The chain carries TRBV19 and TRBJ1-1, with D uncertain. Trimming cost V 2 bases and J 2 bases, with 9 bases left between them. The germline CDR1 and CDR2 sequences are LNHDA and SQIVND (reference sequence). The CDR3 sequence is 14 residues long.